This TCR beta chain was captured in a study of identical twins (dated by TCRdb to 2015 to 2016). General notes on the study: TCR alpha and beta repertoires from monozygotic twins, unrelated adults of various ages and cord blood were deep-sequenced to test whether fetal clonotypes persist. To rule out contamination, replicate twin experiments were performed at different times with different library preparation protocols. Here is what the overall study found, with its caveats: Invariant T cells such as MAIT and iNKT could partly confound zero-insertion analyses, though diverse VJ usage argued against this for most clonotypes. Conclusions relied on cross-sectional statistical analysis, since the same donors could not be followed over many years. In beta out-of-frame sequences, excess twin sharing was weaker, because having fewer shared sequences lowered the signal-to-noise ratio. Recombination models systematically underestimated out-of-frame TCR alpha sharing in monozygotic twins but agreed with sharing between unrelated individuals. Abundant cord blood beta clonotypes had fewer insertions, young adult naive repertoires showed a similar but weaker trend, and memory repertoires showed no such trend. Compared with coincidental sharing between unrelated individuals, out-of-frame TCR alpha sequences shared between twins had an excess of sequences with low generation probability.

The library relied on 5' RACE. TCRdb lists the instrument as Illumina HiSeq 2000. Template switching introduced a universal primer binding site; the final cDNA contained a unique molecular identifier, enabling accurate counting of TCR cDNA molecules. Specific primers in the conserved constant-segment region were used to synthesize first-strand cDNA for the TCR alpha and beta chains. Each cDNA library was double barcoded, with a SMART-Mk sample barcode plus Illumina barcodes, to control for contamination. TruSeq adapter sequences and Illumina sample barcodes were added in two successive PCR steps. The Illumina HiSeq platform was used with custom primers to sequence TCR alpha and beta cDNA libraries. In the authors' own workflow: Unique molecular identifiers were extracted from raw reads with MiGEC, and CDR3 positions were determined with MiXCR. For each individual, recombination models were inferred using an EM algorithm with the repgenHMM and IGoR tools. Shared clonotype analysis was performed with the tcR package in R, normalizing sharing by the product of cloneset sizes. To study raw recombination free of thymic and clonal selection effects, out-of-frame nonproductive sequences were analyzed. The public reads were reanalyzed by TCRdb: fastp trimming at Q25, MiXCR alignment, in-frame beta chains only. When rows share a CDR3 protein, they turn into one entry using the most common DNA and genes. The V and J calls shown here were made by TCRdb, not taken from the authors' results. The sample table shows hundreds of thousands of distinct CDR3 sequences, and roughly an eighth are seen once. Around 1.6% of the sample lies in the top ten.

In this sample, this clonotype turned up many times. Its antigen remains undetermined. No much larger clone exists at a distance of one base, and base qualities are not known. V and J are truncated by 7 bases and 7 bases respectively, leaving an intervening sequence of 11 bases. CDR1 is given as SGHAT and CDR2 as FQNNGV, both from the germline V gene. The CDR3 goes from the cysteine to the phenylalanine over 13 residues. Just the 39-base CDR3 DNA is kept, in frame starting at base 1. Every donor in the study was a healthy Caucasian. Three pairs of female monozygotic twins, all aged roughly 18 to 29 years, made up the twin cohort. Peripheral blood mononuclear cells were the source from which RNA for the TCR libraries was isolated. The data also belong to a second study, concerning yellow fever vaccine responses in identical twins. Reported in the second study: According to the authors, in identical twins the way T cells responded to vaccination appeared partly convergent and partly personalized. In identical twins, the study followed T cell clones that responded to the vaccine with precision.

This receptor was taken from a woman younger than 35 in good health. Material: PBMCs. The V and J segments used are TRBV11-2 and TRBJ1-6; the D gene identity is not certain. The nucleotide sequence is given as TGTGCCAGCAACCGTGTGTGGAATTCACCCCTCCACTTT. It codes for CASNRVWNSPLHF.